The 20 T cell receptor beta chains given below trace back to one sample, sequenced in a study of blood T cell repertoires in COVID-19. The repertoire was sequenced with immunoSEQ multiplex PCR; TCRdb's copy has only in-frame clones and lacks some. The data contain 200,000 or so clones, 80% to 90% of them singletons. The specimen sequenced was peripheral blood. These receptors came from a man aged 25-45 years with active or convalescent COVID-19.

V gene TRBV5-4 combines with J gene TRBJ2-5; no clear D. Germline-derived CDR1 and CDR2 are SGHNT and YYREEE (reference sequence). CDR3 length: 13 amino acids. V lost 0 bases to trimming and J lost 4 bases, with 7 bases between them. CDR3 bases: TGTGCCAGCAGCTTGGTGCGCGGAGAGACCCAGTACTTC. It is translated as CASSLVRGETQYF. Variable domain in full (rest from reference TRBV5-4 and TRBJ2-5): ETGVTQSPTHLIKTRGQQVTLRCSSQSGHNTVSWYQQALGQGPQFIFQYYREEENGRGNFPPRFSGLQFPNYSSELNVNALELDDSALYLCASSLVRGETQYFGPGTRLLVL.

V is TRBV2 and J is TRBJ2-7; D is undetermined. Germline V lookup: CDR1 SNHLY, CDR2 FYNNEI. V lost 9 bases to trimming and J lost 1 base, with 13 bases between them. CDR3 size: 13 residues. The CDR3 region has the DNA TGTGCCAGTGACAACAGCAGTTCCTACGAGCAGTACTTC. Translation: CASDNSSSYEQYF.

This chain joins TRBV9 and TRBJ2-1; TRBD2 matches 8 bases. From germline, CDR1 is SGDLS and CDR2 YYNGEE. J lost 6 bases, V lost 4 bases, and 6 bases had no gene match. The CDR3 runs 14 residues. The CDR3 sequence is CASSLRSGGNEQFF. The CDR3 DNA reads TGTGCCAGCAGCCTCCGCAGCGGGGGCAATGAGCAGTTCTTC.

The CDR3 coding sequence is TGTGCCAGCAGCCCGCGACAGGGGGAGGGCACTGAAGCTTTCTTT. The encoded protein is CASSPRQGEGTEAFF. J is TRBJ1-1 and V is TRBV14, with TRBD1 identical over 9 bases. The V and J ends lost 4 bases and 4 bases, in that order; junction bases with no gene match: 7. The CDR3 is 15 amino acids. The germline gives CDR1 SGHDN, CDR2 FVKESK.

The rearrangement uses TRBV27 and TRBJ1-5, with 7 bases lining up with TRBD1. There are 14 residues in the CDR3. Per the germline V gene, CDR1 is MNHEY and CDR2 is SMNVEV (reference sequence). With V trimmed by 3 bases and J by 5 bases, 4 bases remained unmatched. CDR3 sequence: CASSLSRGDQPQHF. The CDR3 bases are TGTGCCAGCAGTTTGTCCAGGGGGGATCAGCCCCAGCATTTT.

The DNA for the CDR3 is TGTGCCTGGAGTCGACAGGCCCCAACTAATGAAAAACTGTTTTTT. This gives the protein CAWSRQAPTNEKLFF. The V gene is TRBV30, the J gene TRBJ1-4, with D possibly TRBD1 on 6 matching bases. The CDR3 is 15 residues long. The V end lost 2 bases, the J end lost 0 bases, and 10 bases lay between the germline ends. In germline, CDR1 is GTSNPN, CDR2 SVGIG (reference sequence).

The gene calls are TRBV19 and TRBJ1-6; TRBD1 aligns across 10 bases. CDR1 LNHDA and CDR2 SQIVND come from the germline V gene (reference sequence). The CDR3 totals 16 residues. The V gene end was trimmed by 7 bases and the J gene end by 9 bases; junction bases not matched to a gene: 12. The CDR3 spells CASKTGTGVFVSPLHF. The CDR3 bases are TGTGCCAGTAAAACGGGGACAGGGGTATTCGTTTCACCCCTCCACTTT.

In this sample, this clone turned up a few times. The V and J genes are TRBV7-2 and TRBJ2-2, with 8 bases fitting TRBD2. Germline-derived CDR1 and CDR2 are SGHTA and FQGNSA. The CDR3 extends over 17 amino acids. V shed 1 base, J shed 7 bases, and the junction held 11 bases outside the gene matches. This CDR3 reads CASSLVASGGGNGELFF. The CDR3 DNA follows: TGTGCCAGCAGCTTAGTAGCGTCGGGAGGGGGGAACGGGGAGCTGTTTTTT. Full variable domain (rest looked up from reference TRBV7-2 and TRBJ2-2): GAGVSQSPSNKVTEKGKDVELRCDPISGHTALYWYRQSLGQGLEFLIYFQGNSAPDKSGLPSDRFSAERTGGSVSTLTIQRTQQEDSAVYLCASSLVASGGGNGELFFGEGSRLTVL.

The gene calls are TRBV27 and TRBJ1-2; TRBD1 is a possible D gene (6 bases). The V gene's germline CDR1 is MNHEY and CDR2 SMNVEV (reference sequence). The V and J ends lost 3 bases and 4 bases respectively, with 9 bases between them. This CDR3 has 13 amino acids. The CDR3, as DNA: TGTGCCAGCAGTTTCGCAGGGGCCTATGGCTACACCTTC. Residues: CASSFAGAYGYTF.

The chain couples TRBV4-3 to TRBJ1-2; D may be TRBD1 (5 bases). Trimming removed 0 bases from V and 2 bases from J, with 10 bases in between. Germline CDR1 reads LGHNA; CDR2 reads YSLEER. This CDR3 comprises 15 residues. As DNA, the CDR3 is TGCGCCAGCAGCCAAGATTCACAGGCAAACTATGGCTACACCTTC. It translates to CASSQDSQANYGYTF.

This clone was counted once. J is TRBJ2-5 and V is TRBV5-1, with 8 positions matching TRBD1. The CDR3 runs 16 residues. Germline CDR1 is SGHRS and CDR2 is YFSETQ. V trimming: 4 bases; J trimming: 5 bases; junction bases outside the gene matches: 13. CDR3 region: CASSRWTGLGGETQYF. CDR3 bases: TGCGCCAGCAGCAGATGGACAGGGCTAGGAGGGGAGACCCAGTACTTC.

The chain has TRBV6-2 or TRBV6-3 and TRBJ2-5; the match to TRBD1 covers 11 bases. J was trimmed by 4 bases and V by 2 bases; bases with no gene match: 3. The germline gives CDR1 MNHEY, CDR2 SVGEGT. This CDR3 is built from 15 residues. Here the CDR3 reads CASSYRDRGGETQYF. DNA for the CDR3: TGTGCCAGCAGTTACCGGGACAGGGGGGGAGAGACCCAGTACTTC.

The chain has TRBV18 and TRBJ1-6; 9 positions agree with TRBD1. The trim removed 2 bases at V and 8 bases at J, leaving 4 bases unmatched. The germline V gene has CDR1 KGHSH and CDR2 LQKENI. The CDR3 consists of 15 residues. The CDR3 DNA follows: TGTGCCAGCTCACCAGGGACAGGGTTCGATTCACCCCTCCACTTT. The encoded protein is CASSPGTGFDSPLHF.

The rearrangement uses TRBV28 and TRBJ2-7; D is possibly TRBD1 (5 bases). The CDR3 contains 13 residues. V lost 2 bases and J lost 7, with 12 bases in between. Germline V gene lookup returns CDR1 MDHEN and CDR2 SYDVKM. CDR3 residues: CASSLPGRREQYF. In nucleotides, the CDR3 is TGTGCCAGCAGTTTACCAGGGCGGAGAGAGCAGTACTTC.

The CDR3 coding sequence is TGTGCCACCAGTGATTTATCGACAGGGCAAGAGACCCAGTACTTC. As protein: CATSDLSTGQETQYF. The rearrangement links TRBV24-1 to TRBJ2-5, with TRBD1 matching over 7 bases. V was pared by 1 base and J by 2 bases, with 3 bases of the junction left unmatched. CDR3 length: 15 residues. Germline CDR1 and CDR2: KGHDR and SFDVKD.

In this sample, this clone turned up a few times. The genes are TRBV12-5 and TRBJ1-5; D is ambiguous. The CDR3 extends over 17 amino acids. Germline assignment: CDR1 LGHNT and CDR2 FRNRAP. Trimming removed 0 bases at V and 3 bases at J, with 15 bases between. For the CDR3, the DNA is TGTGCTAGTGGTTTGGTGAATGTCGTGTCACTCAATCAGCCCCAGCATTTT. Its protein product is CASGLVNVVSLNQPQHF.

The chain couples TRBV10-3 to TRBJ1-1; maybe TRBD1 (6 bases). Per the germline V gene, CDR1 is ENHRY and CDR2 is SYGVKD. The CDR3 consists of 14 residues. The V end was cut by 8 bases, the J end by 0 bases, with 13 bases between. CDR3 DNA: TGTGCCATCCGGGACACCTCCATGAACACTGAAGCTTTCTTT. This translates into CAIRDTSMNTEAFF.

This chain connects TRBV10-2 to TRBJ2-1; D is unclear. Germline CDR1 reads WSHSY; CDR2 reads SAAADI. V lost 6 bases and J 4 bases, leaving 7 bases between the germline ends. The CDR3 has 12 amino acids. DNA of the CDR3: TGCGCCAGCAGCGAGCCGTACAATGAGCAGTTCTTC. The encoded protein is CASSEPYNEQFF.

The chain uses TRBV19 and TRBJ1-5, with TRBD1 matching over 9 bases. CDR1 LNHDA and CDR2 SQIVND come from the germline V gene (reference sequence). CDR3 length equals 23 residues. The V and J ends lost 3 bases and 0 bases, in that order; junction bases with no gene match: 24. The CDR3 spells CASSMAFTGGPAPGRDSNQPQHF. The CDR3 DNA sequence: TGTGCCAGTAGTATGGCCTTTACAGGGGGCCCAGCACCAGGAAGGGATAGCAATCAGCCCCAGCATTTT.

This chain connects TRBV9 to TRBJ1-4; TRBD1 might be the D (6 bases). Germline assignment: CDR1 SGDLS and CDR2 YYNGEE. The CDR3 contains 15 residues. Trimming cost V 0 bases and J 4 bases, with 10 bases left between them. The CDR3 nucleotides read TGTGCCAGCAGCGTAGAGGGCAGGGGTAATGAAAAACTGTTTTTT. Encoded protein: CASSVEGRGNEKLFF.